The next 9 T cell receptor beta chains were all read from a single sample in a study of blood T cells in healthy people across ages. The second PCR ran 7 to 11 cycles with a sample-barcoded 5' primer and J-beta primers. TCRdb used MiXCR to reprocess the 5' RACE reads, holding one entry per CDR3 protein. Of some 1.5 million distinct CDR3 sequences in the sample, 25% to 30% were seen once. Sequenced input: blood. The origin of the receptors is a woman in her twenties or thirties in good health.

In this sample, this clonotype turned up many times. J is TRBJ2-7 and V is TRBV20-1, with 7 bases matching TRBD1. CDR1 is DFQATT, CDR2 SNEGSKA, per germline (reference sequence). The CDR3 loop spans 16 amino acids. J was trimmed by 4 bases and V by 5 bases; bases with no gene match: 17. The CDR3 DNA is TGCAGTGCTTTCGTGTGGGATCGGACAGGTCGGTACGAGCAGTACTTC. This translates into CSAFVWDRTGRYEQYF.

This clonotype has ten or more counts. The CDR3 region is CASSLSSRGKLFF. CDR3 bases: TGTGCCAGCAGTTTATCTAGTAGGGGAAAACTGTTTTTT. The chain is built from TRBV27 and TRBJ1-4, with a tentative D call TRBD1 (5 bases). CDR3 length equals 13 residues. Germline V gene data show CDR1 as MNHEY and CDR2 as SMNVEV (reference sequence). V was shortened by 0 bases and J by 10 bases, with 9 bases between the two germline ends.

The chain joins TRBV7-8 to TRBJ2-1; 10 nucleotides agree with TRBD2. Germline V gene sequence: CDR1 SGHVS, CDR2 FQNEAQ. The CDR3 is made up of 15 amino acids. After removal of 3 bases from V and 8 bases from J, the junction contained 7 bases not matched to a gene. The CDR3 DNA sequence: TGTGCCAGCAGCTTCTCTCCTAGCGGGAGTTATGAGCAGTTCTTC. This gives the protein CASSFSPSGSYEQFF.

In nucleotides, the CDR3 is TGTGCCAGCACAGGGGCCGACCGAGCTTTCTTT. Protein sequence: CASTGADRAFF. The V call is TRBV7-9, the J call TRBJ1-1, with D possibly matching TRBD1 (6 bases). Trimming cost V 7 bases and J 10 bases, with 13 bases left between them. The CDR3 is made up of 11 amino acids. Germline CDR1 is SEHNR and CDR2 is FQNEAQ (reference sequence). Using reference TRBV7-9 and TRBJ1-1 for the parts outside the CDR3, the full variable domain is DTGVSQNPRHKITKRGQNVTFRCDPISEHNRLYWYRQTLGQGPEFLTYFQNEAQLEKSRLLSDRFSAERPKGSFSTLEIQRTEQGDSAMYLCASTGADRAFFGQGTRLTVV.

In the case of this clonotype: Mismatch with germline at one junction end may stem from a read error. The CDR3 spells CVSIVNPPARSTDTQYF. The DNA for the CDR3 is TGTGTCAGCATCGTTAACCCCCCAGCACGTTCCACAGATACGCAGTATTTT. V is TRBV5-5 and J is TRBJ2-3; D unclear. Germline CDR1 reads SGHKS; CDR2 reads YYEKEE (reference sequence). The CDR3 length is 17 residues.

In this sample, this clonotype turned up a few times. The rearrangement uses TRBV20-1 and TRBJ2-5; the D gene is possibly TRBD1 (8 bases). The germline gives CDR1 DFQATT, CDR2 SNEGSKA (reference sequence). The CDR3 has 13 residues. With 6 bases removed from V and 9 bases from J, the gap between germline ends came to 20 bases. CDR3 DNA: TGCAGTGCCCCACAGGGGGGGTTTGGTTCCCAGTACTTC. Its protein product is CSAPQGGFGSQYF.

This clonotype was recorded many times. The V and J genes are TRBV7-9 and TRBJ2-7; either TRBD1 or TRBD2 may supply D (5 bases each). The CDR3 has 12 residues. Per the germline V gene, CDR1 is SEHNR and CDR2 is FQNEAQ (reference sequence). The V and J ends lost 4 bases and 9 bases respectively, with 13 bases between them. CDR3 DNA sequence: TGTGCCAGCAGCTGGGGAGCCGACAGGCAGTACTTC. Amino acid sequence: CASSWGADRQYF.

This clonotype was detected many times. The chain recombines TRBV28 with TRBJ2-4; the D gene is possibly TRBD2 (5 bases). The V end was cut by 4 bases, the J end by 1 base, with 14 bases between. The CDR3 totals 16 residues. Germline CDR1 MDHEN, CDR2 SYDVKM. In nucleotides, the CDR3 is TGTGCCAGCAGTTCGCGGGCTAGCAGGGCCAAAAACATTCAGTACTTC. Protein sequence: CASSSRASRAKNIQYF.

Concerning this clonotype: This could be a read error, since a much larger clone is one nucleotide away. The V and J genes are TRBV20-1 and TRBJ1-5; D is ambiguous. Germline CDR1 DFQATT, CDR2 SNEGSKA (reference sequence). The CDR3 totals 13 residues. The germline V and J ends were trimmed by 0 bases and 5 bases, with 8 bases remaining between them. The CDR3 nucleotides read TGCAGTGCTAGAGATCGCGGGTATCAGCCCCAGCATTTT. The encoded protein is CSARDRGYQPQHF.